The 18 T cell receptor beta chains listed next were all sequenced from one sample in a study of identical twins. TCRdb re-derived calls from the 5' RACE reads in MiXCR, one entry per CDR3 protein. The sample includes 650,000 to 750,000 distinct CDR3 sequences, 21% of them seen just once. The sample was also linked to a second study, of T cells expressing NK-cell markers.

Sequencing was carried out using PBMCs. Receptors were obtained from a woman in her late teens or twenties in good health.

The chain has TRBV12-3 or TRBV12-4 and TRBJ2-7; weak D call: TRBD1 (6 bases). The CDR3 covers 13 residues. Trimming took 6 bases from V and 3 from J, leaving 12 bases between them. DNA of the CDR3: TGTGCCAGCAGCCGACAGGACGGCTACGAGCAGTACTTC. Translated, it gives CASSRQDGYEQYF.

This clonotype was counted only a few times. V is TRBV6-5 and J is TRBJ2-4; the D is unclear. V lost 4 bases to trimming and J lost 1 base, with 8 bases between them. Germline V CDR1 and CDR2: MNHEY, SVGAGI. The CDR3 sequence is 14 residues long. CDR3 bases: TGTGCCAGCAGTTCCCTCGGGGCCAAAAACATTCAGTACTTC. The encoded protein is CASSSLGAKNIQYF.

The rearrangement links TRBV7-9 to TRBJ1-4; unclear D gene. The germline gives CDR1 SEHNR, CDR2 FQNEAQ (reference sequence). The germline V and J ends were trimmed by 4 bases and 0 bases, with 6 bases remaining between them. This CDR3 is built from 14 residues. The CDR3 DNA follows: TGTGCCAGCAGCTGGACCTCAACTAATGAAAAACTGTTTTTT. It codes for CASSWTSTNEKLFF.

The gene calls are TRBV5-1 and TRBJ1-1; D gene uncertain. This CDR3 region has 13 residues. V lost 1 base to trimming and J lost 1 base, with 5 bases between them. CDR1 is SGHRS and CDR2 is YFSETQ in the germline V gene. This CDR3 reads CASSLFQNTEAFF. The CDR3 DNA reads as TGCGCCAGCAGCTTGTTCCAGAACACTGAAGCTTTCTTT.

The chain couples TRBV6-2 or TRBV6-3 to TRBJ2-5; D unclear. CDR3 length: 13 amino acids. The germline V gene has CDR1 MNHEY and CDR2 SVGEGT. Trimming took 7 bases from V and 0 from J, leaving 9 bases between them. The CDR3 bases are TGTGCCAGCACGAGGCCTTACCAAGAGACCCAGTACTTC. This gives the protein CASTRPYQETQYF.

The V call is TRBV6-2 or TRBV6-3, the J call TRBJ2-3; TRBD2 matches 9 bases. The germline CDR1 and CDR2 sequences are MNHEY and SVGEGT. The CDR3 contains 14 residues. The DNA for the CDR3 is TGTGCGCTCCGCGAAGCGGGAGGAACAGATACGCAGTATTTT. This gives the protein CALREAGGTDTQYF.

DNA for the CDR3: TGTGCCAGCAGACAACAAGACAGGGCGGAGTACTTC. Residues: CASRQQDRAEYF. This chain links TRBV5-5 with TRBJ2-4; 7 bases are shared with TRBD1. The junction had 10 bases not matched to a gene; V was cut back by 5 bases and J by 14 bases. CDR1 and CDR2 from the germline V gene are SGHKS and YYEKEE (reference sequence). This CDR3 region has 12 residues.

CDR3 amino acids: CASRHGQGGSYEQYF. In DNA, the CDR3 is TGTGCCAGCAGGCATGGACAGGGGGGTTCCTACGAGCAGTACTTC. J is TRBJ2-7 and V is TRBV6-1; TRBD1 matches 10 bases. Germline V gene sequence: CDR1 MNHNS, CDR2 SASEGT. V shed 6 bases, J shed 1 base, and the junction held 6 bases outside the gene matches. The CDR3 sequence is 15 residues long.

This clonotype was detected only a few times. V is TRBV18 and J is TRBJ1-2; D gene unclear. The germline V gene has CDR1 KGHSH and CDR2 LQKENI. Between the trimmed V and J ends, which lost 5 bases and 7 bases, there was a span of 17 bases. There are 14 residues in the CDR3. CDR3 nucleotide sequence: TGTGCCAGCTCATCGACCCGGTCCGAACGTGGCTACACCTTC. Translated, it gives CASSSTRSERGYTF. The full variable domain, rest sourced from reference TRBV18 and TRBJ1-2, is NAGVMQNPRHLVRRRGQEARLRCSPMKGHSHVYWYRQLPEEGLKFMVYLQKENIIDESGMPKERFSAEFPKEGPSILRIQQVVRGDSAAYFCASSSTRSERGYTFGSGTRLTVV.

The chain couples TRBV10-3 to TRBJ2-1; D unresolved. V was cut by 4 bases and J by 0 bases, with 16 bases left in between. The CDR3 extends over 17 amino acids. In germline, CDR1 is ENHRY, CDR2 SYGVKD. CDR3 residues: CAISASDLMSSYNEQFF. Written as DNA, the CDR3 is TGTGCCATCAGTGCCTCCGACTTAATGAGCTCCTACAATGAGCAGTTCTTC.

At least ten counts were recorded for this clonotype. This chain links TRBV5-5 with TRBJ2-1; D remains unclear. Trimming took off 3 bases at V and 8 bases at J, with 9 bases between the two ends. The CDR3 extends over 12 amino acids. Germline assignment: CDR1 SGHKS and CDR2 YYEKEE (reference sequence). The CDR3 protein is CASSWQEYEQFF. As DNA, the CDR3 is TGTGCCAGCAGCTGGCAAGAATATGAGCAGTTCTTC.

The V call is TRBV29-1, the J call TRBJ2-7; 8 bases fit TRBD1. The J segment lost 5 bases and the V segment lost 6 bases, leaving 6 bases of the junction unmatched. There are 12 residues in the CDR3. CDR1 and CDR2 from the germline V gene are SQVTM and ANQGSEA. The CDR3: CSVRQGNNEQYF. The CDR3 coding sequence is TGCAGCGTACGACAGGGGAACAACGAGCAGTACTTC.

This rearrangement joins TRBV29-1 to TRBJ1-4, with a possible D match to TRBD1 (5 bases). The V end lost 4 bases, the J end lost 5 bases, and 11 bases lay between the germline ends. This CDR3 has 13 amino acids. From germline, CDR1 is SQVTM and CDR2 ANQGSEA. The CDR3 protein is CSVAWGLNEKLFF. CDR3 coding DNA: TGCAGCGTTGCCTGGGGCCTGAATGAAAAACTGTTTTTT.

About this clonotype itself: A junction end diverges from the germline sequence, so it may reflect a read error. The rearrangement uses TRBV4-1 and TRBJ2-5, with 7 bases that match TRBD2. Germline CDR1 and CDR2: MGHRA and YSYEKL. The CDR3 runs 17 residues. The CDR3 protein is CASSQEAGTVPQQTQYF. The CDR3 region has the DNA TGCGCCAGCAGCCAAGAAGCGGGGACGGTACCCCAACAGACCCAGTACTTC.

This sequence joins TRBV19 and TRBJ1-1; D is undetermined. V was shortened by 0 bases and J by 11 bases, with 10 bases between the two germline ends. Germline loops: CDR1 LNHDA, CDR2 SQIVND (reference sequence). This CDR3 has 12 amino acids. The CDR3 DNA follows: TGTGCCAGTAGTATAGACCGGGATCCGGCTTTCTTT. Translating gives CASSIDRDPAFF.

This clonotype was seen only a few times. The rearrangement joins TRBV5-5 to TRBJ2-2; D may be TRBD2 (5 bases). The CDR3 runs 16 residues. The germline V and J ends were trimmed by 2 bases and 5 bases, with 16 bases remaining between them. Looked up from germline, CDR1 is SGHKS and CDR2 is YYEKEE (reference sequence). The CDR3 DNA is TGTGCCAGCAGCTTCTCTCGGTCGTCGGGGACCGGGGAGCTGTTTTTT. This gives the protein CASSFSRSSGTGELFF.

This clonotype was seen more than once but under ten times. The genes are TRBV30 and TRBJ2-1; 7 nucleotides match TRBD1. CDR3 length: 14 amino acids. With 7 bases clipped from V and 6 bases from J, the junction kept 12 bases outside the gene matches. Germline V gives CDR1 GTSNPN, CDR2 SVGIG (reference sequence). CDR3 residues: CASERTGHGNEQFF. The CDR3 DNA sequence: TGTGCCTCCGAACGGACAGGACACGGCAATGAGCAGTTCTTC.

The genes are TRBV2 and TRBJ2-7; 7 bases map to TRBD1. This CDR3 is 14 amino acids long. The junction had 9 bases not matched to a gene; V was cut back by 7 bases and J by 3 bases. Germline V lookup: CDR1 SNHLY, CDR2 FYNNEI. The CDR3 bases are TGTGCCAGCAACCCGGGAACAGGGGTCTACGAGCAGTACTTC. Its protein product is CASNPGTGVYEQYF. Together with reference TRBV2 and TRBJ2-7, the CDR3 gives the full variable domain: EPEVTQTPSHQVTQMGQEVILRCVPISNHLYFYWYRQILGQKVEFLVSFYNNEISEKSEIFDDQFSVERPDGSNFTLKIRSTKLEDSAMYFCASNPGTGVYEQYFGPGTRLTVT.